The T cell receptor beta chain described here comes from a study of cytomegalovirus exposure and HLA in healthy donors. Germline-derived CDR1 and CDR2 are SGHVS and FNYEAQ. This CDR3 spans 16 amino acids. J lost 1 base, V lost 5 bases, and 8 bases had no gene match. A multiplex PCR was run with 60 Vbeta primers and 13 Jbeta primers. The table came from immunoSEQ multiplex PCR; TCRdb's copy has only in-frame clones and leaves some out. The sample shows 150,000 to 200,000 clones, 70% to 85% of them seen only once. V usage is TRBV7-6 and J usage is TRBJ1-1; 9 bases align to TRBD1. The specimen was PBMCs. This TCR derives from a man aged 50 to 60 in good health and CMV-seropositive. The CDR3 loop is CASSVTGGEGNTEAFF. The CDR3, as DNA: TGTGCCAGCAGCGTAACAGGGGGCGAGGGGAACACTGAAGCTTTCTTT.